A single sample gave rise to the 13 T cell receptor beta chains below, sequenced in a study of blood T cell repertoires in COVID-19 (dated by TCRdb to 2020 to 2022). The library was made by the immunoSEQ multiplex PCR assay. TCRdb carries this immuneACCESS record with in-frame sequences only. Its versions omit some clonotypes, under half of them owing to an unresolved V gene in the studies checked, with the rest unexplained. Across this sample there are roughly 140,000 clones, with around 87% seen only once. About 1.2% of the sample goes to the ten largest clones. Input material: PBMCs or T cells enriched from blood (not recorded which). The receptors here all came from a woman in her twenties or thirties with acute COVID-19.

This clone appeared once. The rearrangement joins TRBV19 to TRBJ1-2; 8 bases line up with TRBD1. V trimming: 8 bases; J trimming: 7 bases; junction bases outside the gene matches: 12. This CDR3 has 14 residues. Germline assignment: CDR1 LNHDA and CDR2 SQIVND (reference sequence). The CDR3 loop is CASGQGPKGGGYTF. In nucleotides, the CDR3 is TGTGCCAGTGGACAGGGTCCTAAGGGGGGTGGCTACACCTTC.

The chain combines TRBV28 with TRBJ2-1; 8 positions agree with TRBD2. Germline CDR1 and CDR2: MDHEN and SYDVKM. After removal of 5 bases from V and 7 bases from J, the junction contained 13 bases not matched to a gene. This CDR3 is built from 16 residues. CDR3 in amino acids: CASSNNLAGWGNEQFF. DNA for the CDR3: TGTGCCAGCAGTAACAACCTAGCGGGTTGGGGTAATGAGCAGTTCTTC.

The V call is TRBV6-1, the J call TRBJ2-1; unclear D gene. V was trimmed by 2 bases and J by 4 bases, leaving 9 bases between them. This CDR3 has 14 amino acids. Per germline, CDR1 MNHNS and CDR2 SASEGT. The CDR3 is CASSEIAAYNEQFF. For the CDR3, the DNA is TGTGCCAGCAGTGAAATTGCGGCTTACAATGAGCAGTTCTTC.

The chain recombines TRBV4-1 with TRBJ1-1, with a tentative D call TRBD1 (6 bases). Per germline, CDR1 MGHRA and CDR2 YSYEKL. Trimming shortened V by 5 bases and J by 4 bases, and 20 bases separated the two germline ends. The CDR3 consists of 16 residues. The CDR3 region has the DNA TGCGCCAGCAGCGAAACTGGGAAAAGGGGGTTCACTGAAGCTTTCTTT. It yields the protein CASSETGKRGFTEAFF.

The chain links TRBV28 to TRBJ1-6, with D hard to call. In germline, CDR1 is MDHEN, CDR2 SYDVKM. This CDR3 has 14 amino acids. The germline V and J ends were trimmed by 3 bases and 6 bases, with 9 bases remaining between them. In DNA form, the CDR3 reads TGTGCCAGCAGTTTGCGGCAAACTAATTCACCCCTCCACTTT. The encoded protein is CASSLRQTNSPLHF.

This chain joins TRBV28 and TRBJ1-5, with D tentatively TRBD1 (5 bases). The V end was cut by 7 bases, the J end by 1 base, with 11 bases between. The CDR3 contains 14 residues. CDR1 MDHEN and CDR2 SYDVKM come from the germline V gene. CDR3 sequence: CASKTGTSNQPQHF. CDR3 nucleotides: TGTGCCAGCAAAACAGGTACAAGCAATCAGCCCCAGCATTTT.

This sequence joins TRBV9 and TRBJ2-7; possible D gene TRBD1, 5 bases. Germline V CDR1 and CDR2: SGDLS, YYNGEE. The CDR3 totals 15 residues. V shed 0 bases and J shed 0 bases, with 10 bases lying between them. DNA of the CDR3: TGTGCCAGCAGCGTAGGGGCAGGGCGCTCCTACGAGCAGTACTTC. As protein: CASSVGAGRSYEQYF.

The chain uses TRBV6-5 and TRBJ1-2; tentative D call: TRBD1 (6 bases). The CDR3 extends over 15 amino acids. Looked up from germline, CDR1 is MNHEY and CDR2 is SVGAGI. V lost 2 bases, J lost 2 bases, and 12 bases lay in between. The CDR3 sequence is CASSYINRENYGYTF. The CDR3 DNA reads TGTGCCAGCAGTTACATCAACAGGGAAAACTATGGCTACACCTTC.

V is TRBV12-3 or TRBV12-4 and J is TRBJ2-7, with D possibly being TRBD1 (5 bases). There are 12 residues in the CDR3. V was trimmed by 1 base and J by 7 bases, leaving 8 bases between them. CDR3 amino acids: CASSLGGMEQYF. In nucleotides, the CDR3 is TGTGCCAGCAGTTTAGGGGGCATGGAGCAGTACTTC.

The chain carries TRBV5-1 and TRBJ2-7; 7 bases agree with TRBD2. Germline CDR1 and CDR2: SGHRS and YFSETQ. The CDR3 runs to 13 residues. V was clipped by 5 bases and J by 3 bases; unmatched bases: 5. CDR3 bases: TGCGCCAGCAGTCGGGACTACGTCTACGAGCAGTACTTC. Its translation: CASSRDYVYEQYF.

V and J are TRBV9 and TRBJ2-1; D possibly corresponds to TRBD2 (6 bases). CDR1 is SGDLS, CDR2 YYNGEE, per germline. This CDR3 region has 12 residues. The V end was cut by 0 bases, the J end by 8 bases, with 6 bases between. CDR3 protein: CASSVGGDEQFF. The CDR3 DNA reads as TGTGCCAGCAGCGTAGGCGGGGATGAGCAGTTCTTC.

The V gene is TRBV6-5, the J gene TRBJ1-1, with TRBD1 matching over 9 bases. The germline CDR1 and CDR2 sequences are MNHEY and SVGAGI. The CDR3 totals 14 residues. The V segment lost 0 bases and the J segment 7 bases; nucleotides outside the gene matches: 3. CDR3 residues: CASSYSGTGLEAFF. In DNA, the CDR3 is TGTGCCAGCAGTTACTCTGGGACAGGGCTTGAAGCTTTCTTT.

The chain joins TRBV28 to TRBJ1-3; 9 bases align to TRBD1. The CDR3 totals 16 residues. Germline CDR1 and CDR2: MDHEN and SYDVKM. V shed 5 bases, J shed 0 bases, and the junction held 5 bases outside the gene matches. CDR3 sequence reads: CASSLGTGSSGNTIYF. Written as DNA, the CDR3 is TGTGCCAGCAGTCTTGGGACAGGGAGCTCTGGAAACACCATATATTTT.